Each of the 28 T cell receptor beta chains below was sequenced from the same sample in a study of T cell changes during pregnancy in multiple sclerosis. The protocol was immunoSEQ multiplex PCR, while the TCRdb copy is restricted to in-frame clones and leaves out a portion. This table holds about 38,000 clones, around 90% found once. Material: CD8+ T cells from peripheral blood mononuclear cells, obtained after pregnancy. The receptors originated from a female donor with multiple sclerosis, enrolled in a pregnancy study.

V is TRBV18 and J is TRBJ2-1, with D possibly matching TRBD1 (5 bases). Between the trimmed V and J ends, which lost 2 bases and 5 bases, there was a span of 10 bases. CDR1 and CDR2 (germline): KGHSH, LQKENI. The CDR3 totals 14 residues. Written as DNA, the CDR3 is TGTGCCAGCTCACCAATTGGCAGGGACAATGAGCAGTTCTTC. Residues: CASSPIGRDNEQFF. Based on the CDR3 plus reference TRBV18 and TRBJ2-1, the full variable domain is NAGVMQNPRHLVRRRGQEARLRCSPMKGHSHVYWYRQLPEEGLKFMVYLQKENIIDESGMPKERFSAEFPKEGPSILRIQQVVRGDSAAYFCASSPIGRDNEQFFGPGTRLTVL.

The chain couples TRBV7-6 to TRBJ2-1; 7 bases map to TRBD2. The CDR3 is made up of 16 amino acids. CDR1 is SGHVS and CDR2 is FNYEAQ in the germline V gene. Unmatched junction bases numbered 9, after V lost 5 bases and J lost 2 bases. The CDR3 loop is CASSPDRSGAYNEQFF. In nucleotides, the CDR3 is TGTGCCAGCAGCCCAGACCGAAGCGGGGCCTACAATGAGCAGTTCTTC.

The V call is TRBV9, the J call TRBJ2-7; 13 bases are shared with TRBD2. Germline V lookup: CDR1 SGDLS, CDR2 YYNGEE. The CDR3 extends over 15 amino acids. V was clipped by 3 bases and J by 6 bases; unmatched bases: 6. The CDR3 loop is CASSGGTSGMIEQYF. As DNA, the CDR3 is TGTGCCAGCAGCGGAGGGACTAGCGGGATGATCGAGCAGTACTTC.

V usage is TRBV9 and J usage is TRBJ2-1; TRBD1 agrees at 11 bases. The ends lost 0 bases at V and 7 bases at J; junction bases unmatched: 6. The CDR3 has 16 amino acids. Germline CDR1 is SGDLS and CDR2 is YYNGEE. CDR3: CASSVGDRGRYNEQFF. For the CDR3, the DNA is TGTGCCAGCAGCGTAGGGGACAGGGGGAGGTATAATGAGCAGTTCTTC.

The V and J genes are TRBV5-1 and TRBJ2-3; TRBD1 matches 7 bases. V gave up 4 bases and J gave up 3 bases; unmatched junction bases: 5. The CDR3 contains 14 residues. The germline V gene encodes CDR1 SGHRS and CDR2 YFSETQ. CDR3: CASSPDRRTDTQYF. CDR3 bases: TGCGCCAGCAGCCCGGACAGGAGGACAGATACGCAGTATTTT.

The rearrangement links TRBV5-1 to TRBJ2-5; a possible D gene is TRBD2 (6 bases). Trimming removed 3 bases from V and 3 bases from J, with 15 bases in between. This CDR3 comprises 15 residues. Germline lookup yields CDR1 SGHRS and CDR2 YFSETQ. The CDR3 loop is CASSSRGRLEETQYF. The CDR3, as DNA: TGCGCCAGCAGCTCTCGGGGGAGACTAGAAGAGACCCAGTACTTC.

The chain employs TRBV7-3 and TRBJ1-3; unclear D gene. V was pared by 5 bases and J by 1 base, with 18 bases between. Germline CDR1 SGHTA, CDR2 FQGTGA. The CDR3 loop spans 17 amino acids. The CDR3 nucleotides read TGTGCCAGCAGCACCCCGCCCGACGGAGCGTCTGGAAACACCATATATTTT. Translating gives CASSTPPDGASGNTIYF.

Only a few counts were recorded for this clone. The chain joins TRBV15 to TRBJ1-3; the match to TRBD1 covers 8 bases. The CDR3 is 17 amino acids. Germline V gene sequence: CDR1 LNHNV, CDR2 YYDKDF (reference sequence). V lost 4 bases, J lost 4 bases, and 12 bases stayed unmatched. In DNA, the CDR3 is TGTGCCACCAGCACTTACGGACAGGGACCAGGGGGAAACACCATATATTTT. Amino acids: CATSTYGQGPGGNTIYF.

This chain connects TRBV9 to TRBJ1-2; 9 bases align to TRBD1. CDR1 is SGDLS, CDR2 YYNGEE, per germline. The CDR3 sequence is 15 residues long. Losses at the gene ends were 4 bases for V and 6 bases for J; bases not matched to a gene: 10. The CDR3 is CASSLGTGQSHGYTF. The CDR3 region has the DNA TGTGCCAGCAGCCTGGGGACAGGGCAAAGCCATGGCTACACCTTC.

The chain links TRBV29-1 to TRBJ1-2; D perhaps matches TRBD1 (5 bases). From germline, CDR1 is SQVTM and CDR2 ANQGSEA. V lost 6 bases, J lost 6 bases, and 17 bases lay in between. The CDR3 totals 13 residues. CDR3 in amino acids: CSVPGAVYNGYTF. The CDR3 nucleotides are TGCAGCGTCCCTGGGGCAGTATATAATGGCTACACCTTC.

This clone was seen a single time. The CDR3 coding sequence is TGTGCCAGCAGCTTTGGGACAGGGTTTAGCAAAAACATTCAGTACTTC. Amino acid sequence: CASSFGTGFSKNIQYF. V usage is TRBV5-4 and J usage is TRBJ2-4; 9 bases align to TRBD1. Germline trimming cut 2 bases from V and 3 bases from J; bases unmatched to any gene: 6. Germline V gene sequence: CDR1 SGHNT, CDR2 YYREEE (reference sequence). The CDR3 length is 16 residues.

The chain combines TRBV7-9 with TRBJ2-1; D is possibly TRBD2 (6 bases). Trimming stripped 5 bases from V and 8 bases from J, with 7 bases between. The germline gives CDR1 SEHNR, CDR2 FQNEAQ (reference sequence). The CDR3 runs 11 residues. CDR3 amino acids: CASSGRYEQFF. In DNA, the CDR3 is TGTGCCAGCAGCGGGAGGTATGAGCAGTTCTTC.

The J gene is TRBJ1-5, the V gene TRBV5-6; 7 nucleotides agree with TRBD1. V trimming: 2 bases; J trimming: 0 bases; junction bases outside the gene matches: 2. This CDR3 contains 15 residues. Germline V gene sequence: CDR1 SGHDT, CDR2 YYEEEE. CDR3 sequence (DNA): TGTGCCAGCAGCTTTGGACAGGTTAGCAATCAGCCCCAGCATTTT. Protein sequence: CASSFGQVSNQPQHF. Full variable domain (missing parts from reference TRBV5-6 and TRBJ1-5): DAGVTQSPTHLIKTRGQQVTLRCSPKSGHDTVSWYQQALGQGPQFIFQYYEEEERQRGNFPDRFSGHQFPNYSSELNVNALLLGDSALYLCASSFGQVSNQPQHFGDGTRLSIL.

This clone was observed a single time. V and J are TRBV18 and TRBJ1-2; D ambiguous. The CDR3 has 12 residues. V dropped 3 bases and J dropped 4 bases, with 6 bases sitting between them. Germline V gene sequence: CDR1 KGHSH, CDR2 LQKENI. This chain's CDR3 is CASSPEGYGYTF. The CDR3 DNA is TGTGCCAGCTCACCGGAGGGCTATGGCTACACCTTC.

This clone was recorded once. The V and J genes are TRBV30 and TRBJ2-1; weak D call: TRBD2 (6 bases). Trimming stripped 0 bases from V and 5 bases from J, with 14 bases between. The CDR3 contains 15 residues. CDR1 GTSNPN and CDR2 SVGIG come from the germline V gene (reference sequence). The chain's CDR3 is CAWSVRGRLNNEQFF. The CDR3 DNA is TGTGCCTGGAGTGTACGGGGGAGACTCAACAATGAGCAGTTCTTC.

V is TRBV28 and J is TRBJ2-7; D gene uncertain. V lost 5 bases, J lost 0 bases, and 8 bases lay in between. The CDR3 length is 13 residues. Germline V gives CDR1 MDHEN, CDR2 SYDVKM. CDR3 nucleotides: TGTGCCAGCAGTCCTTTATACTCCTACGAGCAGTACTTC. It yields the protein CASSPLYSYEQYF.

The J gene is TRBJ2-1, the V gene TRBV4-1; 7 positions agree with TRBD1. The length of the CDR3 is 19 residues. Germline V gene sequence: CDR1 MGHRA, CDR2 YSYEKL. V lost 0 bases to trimming and J lost 4 bases; unmatched junction nucleotides: 15. The CDR3: CASSQESVKRAGGYNEQFF. The CDR3 region has the DNA TGCGCCAGCAGCCAAGAATCAGTGAAGAGGGCAGGGGGATACAATGAGCAGTTCTTC.

The chain is built from TRBV19 and TRBJ1-3; the match to TRBD1 covers 7 bases. CDR1 is LNHDA and CDR2 is SQIVND in the germline V gene (reference sequence). CDR3 length: 15 amino acids. V lost 4 bases and J lost 3; bases outside the gene matches: 6. This CDR3 reads CASSNPTGVGNTIYF. CDR3 sequence (DNA): TGTGCCAGTAGTAACCCAACAGGGGTTGGAAACACCATATATTTT.

The chain uses TRBV25-1 and TRBJ1-1; no reliable D call. The CDR3 runs 12 residues. V lost 4 bases and J 7 bases, leaving 10 bases between the germline ends. Germline CDR1 is MGHDK and CDR2 is SYGVNS. In nucleotides, the CDR3 is TGTGCCAGCAGTGGCCCGGGGAGTGAAGCTTTCTTT. It specifies CASSGPGSEAFF.

This chain joins TRBV5-1 and TRBJ1-2, with D uncertain. Germline CDR1 and CDR2: SGHRS and YFSETQ. Trimming removed 0 bases from V and 8 bases from J, with 14 bases in between. The CDR3 has 14 amino acids. CDR3 nucleotide sequence: TGCGCCAGCAGCTTGGAGGCGGGAAGGAGAGGCTACACCTTC. It is translated as CASSLEAGRRGYTF.

To note about this clone: No DNA is shown, since the ends of the CDR3 on it are uncertain; the CDR3 is the one TCRdb lists. V usage is TRBV9 and J usage is TRBJ2-1; TRBD2, the D gene given by the table, was not confirmed from the DNA. The CDR3 totals 12 residues, both ends included. The germline V gene has CDR1 SGDLS and CDR2 YYNGEE. The CDR3 reads CASSVGSGIQLF.

The CDR3 DNA follows: TGTGCCAGCAGTTTCGGGACAGTCCTCTATGGCTACACCTTC. Translation: CASSFGTVLYGYTF. The chain employs TRBV28 and TRBJ1-2; 7 nucleotides agree with TRBD1. The CDR3 loop spans 14 amino acids. Germline trimming cut 3 bases from V and 4 bases from J; bases unmatched to any gene: 5. Germline V gene sequence: CDR1 MDHEN, CDR2 SYDVKM.

The gene calls are TRBV28 and TRBJ2-2; 9 nucleotides match TRBD2. V dropped 4 bases and J dropped 4; count of bases not matched to a gene: 10. The CDR3 length is 17 residues. Germline CDR1 reads MDHEN; CDR2 reads SYDVKM. This CDR3 reads CASSSTTSGGGTGELFF. The CDR3 DNA reads TGTGCCAGCAGTTCCACGACTAGCGGAGGAGGCACCGGGGAGCTGTTTTTT.

V is TRBV18 and J is TRBJ1-2; no clear D. The germline V gene has CDR1 KGHSH and CDR2 LQKENI. Trimming cost V 6 bases and J 1 base, with 12 bases left between them. The CDR3 loop spans 14 amino acids. CDR3 protein: CASSLQRVNYGYTF. The CDR3 region has the DNA TGTGCCAGCTCTCTGCAGAGGGTTAACTATGGCTACACCTTC.

V and J are TRBV15 and TRBJ2-2; 7 bases are a match to TRBD1. J was trimmed by 6 bases and V by 3 bases; bases with no gene match: 13. The CDR3 has 17 residues. Germline values: CDR1 LNHNV, CDR2 YYDKDF (reference sequence). CDR3 loop: CATSSYRQGRYSGELFF. CDR3 in DNA: TGTGCCACCAGCAGCTATAGACAGGGAAGGTATTCCGGGGAGCTGTTTTTT.

The CDR3 is CAWSITPLDGYTF. In DNA form, the CDR3 reads TGTGCCTGGAGTATCACCCCACTGGATGGCTACACCTTC. V and J are TRBV30 and TRBJ1-2; no definite D call. The germline V gene encodes CDR1 GTSNPN and CDR2 SVGIG (reference sequence). Trimming stripped 2 bases from V and 6 bases from J, with 13 bases between. The CDR3 contains 13 residues.

This chain's CDR3 is CASSLLKGGSYEQYF. The CDR3 nucleotides are TGCGCCAGCAGCTTATTAAAAGGGGGCTCCTACGAGCAGTACTTC. The chain combines TRBV5-1 with TRBJ2-7, with D maybe TRBD1 (6 bases). V lost 2 bases to trimming and J lost 0 bases, with 12 bases between them. CDR3 length equals 15 residues. Germline-derived CDR1 and CDR2 are SGHRS and YFSETQ.

The chain recombines TRBV7-9 with TRBJ1-1; perhaps TRBD1 as D (5 bases). Trimming removed 6 bases at V and 8 bases at J, with 16 bases between. The germline V gene encodes CDR1 SEHNR and CDR2 FQNEAQ (reference sequence). This CDR3 is built from 13 residues. This CDR3 reads CASRPAGGGEAFF. The CDR3 nucleotides are TGTGCCAGCAGACCGGCCGGGGGTGGGGAAGCTTTCTTT.